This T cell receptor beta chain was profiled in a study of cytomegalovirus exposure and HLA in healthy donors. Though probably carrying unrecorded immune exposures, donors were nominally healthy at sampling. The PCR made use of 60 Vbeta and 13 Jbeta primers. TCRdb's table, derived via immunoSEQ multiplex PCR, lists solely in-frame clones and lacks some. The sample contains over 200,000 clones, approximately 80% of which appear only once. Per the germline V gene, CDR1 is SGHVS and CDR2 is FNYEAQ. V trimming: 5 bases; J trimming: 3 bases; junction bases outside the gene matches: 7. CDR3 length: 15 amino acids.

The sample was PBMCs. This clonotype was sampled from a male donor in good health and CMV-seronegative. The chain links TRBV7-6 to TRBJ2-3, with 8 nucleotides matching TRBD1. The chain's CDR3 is CASSPGQGRTDTQYF. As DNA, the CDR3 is TGTGCCAGCAGCCCAGGACAGGGACGGACAGATACGCAGTATTTT.